The clone carrying this T cell receptor (beta chain) was picked up many times. On each TCR cDNA molecule, a unique molecular identifier was present. TCRdb processed the 5' RACE reads anew with MiXCR; each CDR3 protein has one entry. The repertoire includes about 52,000 distinct CDR3 sequences, more than 6.5% of them detected once, and approximately 35% sits in the top ten. The data stem from a study of spatial heterogeneity in lung cancer. Looking at the study overall: Sequencing of follow-up PBMC samples took place when they were available, at a median of about two years after resection. Detected sequences consistently included more beta-chain ones than alpha-chain ones. There were, on average, more than 8.5 raw-read appearances for each unique TCR and UMI combination.

Sample time point: blood at routine non-recurrence follow-up after resection. In each case, whole RNA from tumor, nontumor lung or frozen PBMC was sequenced unsorted. With 6 bases removed from V and 7 bases from J, the gap between germline ends came to 22 bases. The CDR3 is made up of 16 amino acids. Germline V gene lookup returns CDR1 MRHNA and CDR2 SNTAGT. The TCR originated in a female donor with early-stage non-small cell lung cancer. This chain links TRBV6-4 with TRBJ1-5; D is perhaps TRBD1 (5 bases). The sequencing used PBMCs, collected at follow-up. The CDR3 nucleotides are TGTGCCAGCAGAGATGATCGGACACGCCGTGGCCAGCCCCAGCATTTT. It translates to CASRDDRTRRGQPQHF.